This TCR beta chain stems from a study of regulatory T cells in long-lasting Graves disease. In its sample, this clonotype was seen a few times. Its antigen is as yet unknown. Libraries of TCR beta came from iRepertoire HTBI primers plus Arm-PCR of CDR3 regions. Source study methods: Identified segments across samples numbered 55 to 70 TRBV and around 13 TRBJ. TCRdb passed the multiplex PCR reads through MiXCR, listing each CDR3 protein once. These V and J calls are TCRdb output, not the study's own analysis. The sample records over 450,000 distinct CDR3 sequences, under 25% being singletons. Overall study findings and caveats: Persistent Graves' patients showed reduced TCR diversity versus newly diagnosed patients. Whereas new patients shared 800 to 1,000 public clonotypes, persistent patients shared more, at some 2,700.

Time point meaning: persistent/refractory GD, antithyroid drugs over 5 years with positive TRAb. PBMC-derived RNA was used for the TCR library. Staff took roughly 9 milliliters of peripheral blood and put it into EDTA tubes. V lost 0 bases and J lost 7; bases outside the gene matches: 9. The CDR3 has 16 amino acids. Germline assignment: CDR1 SQVTM and CDR2 ANQGSEA. The sequenced sample was peripheral blood mononuclear cells (PBMCs), obtained when the disease was refractory, from a patient treated with antithyroid drugs. The receptor was derived from a female donor with Graves disease. The chain couples TRBV29-1 to TRBJ2-2, with 9 positions matching TRBD2. This CDR3 reads CSVEDSSSGKVGELFF. The CDR3 DNA sequence: TGCAGCGTTGAAGATAGTTCTAGCGGGAAGGTCGGGGAGCTGTTTTTT.